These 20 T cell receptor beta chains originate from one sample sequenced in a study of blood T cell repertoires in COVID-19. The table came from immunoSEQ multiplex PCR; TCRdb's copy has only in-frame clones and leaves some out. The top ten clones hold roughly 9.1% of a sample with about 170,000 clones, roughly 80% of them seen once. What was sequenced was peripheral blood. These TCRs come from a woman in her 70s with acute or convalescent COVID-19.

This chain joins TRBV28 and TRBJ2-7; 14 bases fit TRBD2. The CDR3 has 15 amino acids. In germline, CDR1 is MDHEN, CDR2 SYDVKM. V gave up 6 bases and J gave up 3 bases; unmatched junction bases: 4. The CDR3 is CASRPGLAGVYEQYF. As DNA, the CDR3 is TGTGCCAGCAGGCCGGGACTAGCGGGAGTCTACGAGCAGTACTTC.

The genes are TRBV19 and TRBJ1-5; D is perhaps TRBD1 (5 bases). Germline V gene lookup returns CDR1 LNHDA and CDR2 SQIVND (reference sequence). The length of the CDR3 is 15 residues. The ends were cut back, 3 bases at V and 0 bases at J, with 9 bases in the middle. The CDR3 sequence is CASSIVRDSNQPQHF. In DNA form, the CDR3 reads TGTGCCAGTAGTATTGTCAGGGATAGCAATCAGCCCCAGCATTTT.

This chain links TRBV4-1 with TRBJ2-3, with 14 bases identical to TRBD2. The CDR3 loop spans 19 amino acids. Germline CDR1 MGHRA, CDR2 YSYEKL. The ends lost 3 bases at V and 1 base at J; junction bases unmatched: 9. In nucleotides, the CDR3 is TGCGCCAGCAGCCAGGACAATCCGGGACTAGCGGGGGGCACAGATACGCAGTATTTT. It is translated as CASSQDNPGLAGGTDTQYF.

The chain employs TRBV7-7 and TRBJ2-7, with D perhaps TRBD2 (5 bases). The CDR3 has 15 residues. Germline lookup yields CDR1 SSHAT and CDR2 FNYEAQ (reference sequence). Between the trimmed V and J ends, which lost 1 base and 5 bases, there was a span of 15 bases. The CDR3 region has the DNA TGTGCCAGCAGCTTAGGAGGACGGGGTCTTCACGAGCAGTACTTC. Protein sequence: CASSLGGRGLHEQYF.

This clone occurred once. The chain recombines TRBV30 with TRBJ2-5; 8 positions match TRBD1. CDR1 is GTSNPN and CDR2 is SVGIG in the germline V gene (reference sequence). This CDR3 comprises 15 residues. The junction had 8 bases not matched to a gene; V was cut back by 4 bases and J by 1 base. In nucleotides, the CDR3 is TGTGCCTGGACTCAATTCAGGGGGCCCCAAGAGACCCAGTACTTC. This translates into CAWTQFRGPQETQYF.

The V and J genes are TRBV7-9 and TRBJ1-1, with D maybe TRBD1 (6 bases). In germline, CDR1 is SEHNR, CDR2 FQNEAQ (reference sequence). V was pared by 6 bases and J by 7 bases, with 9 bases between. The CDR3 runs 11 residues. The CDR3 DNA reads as TGTGCCAGCAGAGGGGGGGTTGAAGCTTTCTTT. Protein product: CASRGGVEAFF. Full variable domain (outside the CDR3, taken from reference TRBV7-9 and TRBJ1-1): DTGVSQNPRHKITKRGQNVTFRCDPISEHNRLYWYRQTLGQGPEFLTYFQNEAQLEKSRLLSDRFSAERPKGSFSTLEIQRTEQGDSAMYLCASRGGVEAFFGQGTRLTVV.

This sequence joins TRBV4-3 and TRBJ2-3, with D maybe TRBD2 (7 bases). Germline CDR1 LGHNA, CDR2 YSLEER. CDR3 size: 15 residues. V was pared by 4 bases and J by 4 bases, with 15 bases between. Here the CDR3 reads CASSRLGGVADTQYF. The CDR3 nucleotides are TGCGCCAGCAGCCGCCTAGGGGGGGTTGCAGATACGCAGTATTTT.

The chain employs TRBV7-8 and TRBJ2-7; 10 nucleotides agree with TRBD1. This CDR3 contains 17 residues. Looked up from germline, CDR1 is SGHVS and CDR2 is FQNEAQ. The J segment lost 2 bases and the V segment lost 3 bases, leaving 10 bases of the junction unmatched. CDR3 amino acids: CASSLGPDRGRTYEQYF. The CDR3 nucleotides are TGTGCCAGCAGCTTGGGGCCCGACAGGGGGCGAACCTACGAGCAGTACTTC.

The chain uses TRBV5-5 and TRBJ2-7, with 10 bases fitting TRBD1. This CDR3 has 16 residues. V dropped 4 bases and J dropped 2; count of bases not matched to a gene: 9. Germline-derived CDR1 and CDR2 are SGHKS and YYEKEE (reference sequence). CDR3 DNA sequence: TGTGCCAGCAGCACCCGACAGGGGGCGCTTCCCTACGAGCAGTACTTC. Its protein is CASSTRQGALPYEQYF.

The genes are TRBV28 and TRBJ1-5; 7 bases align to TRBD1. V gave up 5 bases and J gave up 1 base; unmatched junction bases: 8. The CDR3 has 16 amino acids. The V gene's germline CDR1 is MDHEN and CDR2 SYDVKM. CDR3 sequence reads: CASSPNYRGSNQPQHF. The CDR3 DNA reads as TGTGCCAGCAGTCCCAATTACAGGGGAAGCAATCAGCCCCAGCATTTT.

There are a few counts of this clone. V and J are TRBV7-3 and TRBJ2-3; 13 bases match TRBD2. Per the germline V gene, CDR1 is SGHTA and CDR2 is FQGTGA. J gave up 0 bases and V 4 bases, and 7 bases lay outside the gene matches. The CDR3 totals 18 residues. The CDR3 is CASSSLPGLAGSTDTQYF. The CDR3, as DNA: TGTGCCAGCAGCTCCCTGCCGGGACTAGCGGGGAGCACAGATACGCAGTATTTT. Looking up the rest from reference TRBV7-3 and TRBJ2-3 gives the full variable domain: GAGVSQTPSNKVTEKGKYVELRCDPISGHTALYWYRQSLGQGPEFLIYFQGTGAADDSGLPNDRFFAVRPEGSVSTLKIQRTERGDSAVYLCASSSLPGLAGSTDTQYFGPGTRLTVL.

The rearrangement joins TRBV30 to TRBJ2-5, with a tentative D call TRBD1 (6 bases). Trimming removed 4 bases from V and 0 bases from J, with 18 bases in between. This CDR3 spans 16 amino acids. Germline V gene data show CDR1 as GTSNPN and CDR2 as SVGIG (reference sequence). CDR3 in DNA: TGTGCCTGGACCCCCTCTGACAGGTGGTACCAAGAGACCCAGTACTTC. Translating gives CAWTPSDRWYQETQYF.

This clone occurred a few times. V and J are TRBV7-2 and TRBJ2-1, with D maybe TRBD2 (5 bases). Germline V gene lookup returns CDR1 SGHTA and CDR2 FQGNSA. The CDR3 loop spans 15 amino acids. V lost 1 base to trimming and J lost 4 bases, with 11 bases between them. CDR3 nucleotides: TGTGCCAGCAGCTTAGGACTCACGGGGTACAATGAGCAGTTCTTC. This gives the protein CASSLGLTGYNEQFF. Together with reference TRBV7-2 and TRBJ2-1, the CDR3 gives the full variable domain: GAGVSQSPSNKVTEKGKDVELRCDPISGHTALYWYRQSLGQGLEFLIYFQGNSAPDKSGLPSDRFSAERTGGSVSTLTIQRTQQEDSAVYLCASSLGLTGYNEQFFGPGTRLTVL.

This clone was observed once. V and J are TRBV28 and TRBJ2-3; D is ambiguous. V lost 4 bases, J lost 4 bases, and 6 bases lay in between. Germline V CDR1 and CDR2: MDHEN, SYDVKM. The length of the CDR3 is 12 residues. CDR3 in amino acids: CASSSGSDTQYF. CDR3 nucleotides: TGTGCCAGCAGTTCCGGGTCAGATACGCAGTATTTT.

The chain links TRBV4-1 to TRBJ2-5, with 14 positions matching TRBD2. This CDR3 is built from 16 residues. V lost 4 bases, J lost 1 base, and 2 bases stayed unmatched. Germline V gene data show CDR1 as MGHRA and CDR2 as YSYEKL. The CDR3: CASSPGLAGGQETQYF. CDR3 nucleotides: TGCGCCAGCAGCCCAGGACTAGCGGGGGGCCAAGAGACCCAGTACTTC.

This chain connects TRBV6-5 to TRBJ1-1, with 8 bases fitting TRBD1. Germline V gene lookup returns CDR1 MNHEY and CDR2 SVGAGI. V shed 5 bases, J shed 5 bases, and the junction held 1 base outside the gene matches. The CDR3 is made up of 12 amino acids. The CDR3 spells CASSRTGTEAFF. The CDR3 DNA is TGTGCCAGCAGTAGGACAGGGACTGAAGCTTTCTTT.

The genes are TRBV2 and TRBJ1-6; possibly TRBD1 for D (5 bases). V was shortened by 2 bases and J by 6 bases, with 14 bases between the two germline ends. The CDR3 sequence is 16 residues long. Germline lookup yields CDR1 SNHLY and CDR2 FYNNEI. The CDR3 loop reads CASSERTRRVNSPLHF. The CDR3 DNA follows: TGTGCCAGCAGTGAACGGACAAGGAGGGTTAATTCACCCCTCCACTTT.

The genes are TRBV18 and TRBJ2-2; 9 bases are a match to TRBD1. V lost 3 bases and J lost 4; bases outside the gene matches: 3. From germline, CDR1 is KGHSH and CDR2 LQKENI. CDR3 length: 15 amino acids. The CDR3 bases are TGTGCCAGCTCACCCGGGACAGGGCCCACCGGGGAGCTGTTTTTT. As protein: CASSPGTGPTGELFF.

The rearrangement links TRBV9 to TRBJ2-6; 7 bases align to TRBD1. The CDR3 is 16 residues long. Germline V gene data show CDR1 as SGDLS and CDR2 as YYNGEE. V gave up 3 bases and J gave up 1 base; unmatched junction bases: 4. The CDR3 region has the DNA TGTGCCAGCAGCGGACAGGGAAAGTCTGGGGCCAACGTCCTGACTTTC. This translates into CASSGQGKSGANVLTF.

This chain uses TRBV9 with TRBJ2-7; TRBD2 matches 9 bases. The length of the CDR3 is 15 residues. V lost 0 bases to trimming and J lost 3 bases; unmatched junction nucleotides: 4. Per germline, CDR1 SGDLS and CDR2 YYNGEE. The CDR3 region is CASSVEASGDYEQYF. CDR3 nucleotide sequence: TGTGCCAGCAGCGTAGAAGCTAGCGGGGACTACGAGCAGTACTTC.